The 9 T cell receptor beta chains below were found in one sample sequenced in a study of cytomegalovirus exposure and HLA in healthy donors. Amplification used 60 Vbeta primers and 13 Jbeta primers. Clones were read by immunoSEQ multiplex PCR, and TCRdb kept only the in-frame ones, dropping some. Among 95,000 to 150,000 clones listed, approximately 76% were seen once. The sample was PBMCs. The receptors were gathered from a man between 60 and 70 years old in good health and CMV-seropositive.

The rearrangement joins TRBV7-3 to TRBJ2-3, with D uncertain. CDR3 size: 13 residues. V shed 5 bases and J shed 6 bases, with 12 bases lying between them. The germline V gene encodes CDR1 SGHTA and CDR2 FQGTGA. CDR3 protein: CASSPRARDTQYF. CDR3 bases: TGTGCCAGCAGCCCCCGTGCGCGGGATACGCAGTATTTT.

The V gene is TRBV25-1, the J gene TRBJ1-5; D call uncertain. Germline V CDR1 and CDR2: MGHDK, SYGVNS. The CDR3 length is 14 residues. V gave up 3 bases and J gave up 4 bases, with 10 bases separating them. CDR3 bases: TGTGCCAGCAGTGAGAGGCAGATAAATCAGCCCCAGCATTTT. This gives the protein CASSERQINQPQHF.

The genes are TRBV27 and TRBJ1-4; TRBD1 matches at 8 bases. Germline V gives CDR1 MNHEY, CDR2 SMNVEV (reference sequence). Unmatched junction bases numbered 6, after V lost 5 bases and J lost 7 bases. The CDR3 spans 14 residues. CDR3 in amino acids: CASSPDRVGEKLFF. The CDR3 DNA follows: TGTGCCAGCAGTCCGGACAGGGTTGGTGAAAAACTGTTTTTT.

The chain has TRBV25-1 and TRBJ1-2; perhaps TRBD1 as D (5 bases). Per the germline V gene, CDR1 is MGHDK and CDR2 is SYGVNS. V lost 2 bases and J lost 5, with 9 bases in between. This CDR3 region has 13 residues. The CDR3 here is CASSETRGYGYTF. CDR3 coding DNA: TGTGCCAGCAGTGAAACCCGGGGGTATGGCTACACCTTC.

The CDR3 nucleotides are TGTGCCAGCAGCTCGCGGGTGGGTGCAGGTACCTATGGCTACACCTTC. This encodes CASSSRVGAGTYGYTF. V is TRBV7-2 and J is TRBJ1-2; D ambiguous. CDR1 and CDR2 from the germline V gene are SGHTA and FQGNSA. V was clipped by 4 bases and J by 4 bases, with 19 bases between them. This CDR3 contains 16 residues.

The chain uses TRBV6-4 and TRBJ2-1; possibly TRBD2 for D (5 bases). The CDR3 consists of 15 residues. V dropped 3 bases and J dropped 4 bases, with 13 bases sitting between them. Germline-derived CDR1 and CDR2 are MRHNA and SNTAGT. Here the CDR3 reads CASSEEAGRYNEQFF. In DNA form, the CDR3 reads TGTGCCAGCAGTGAGGAGGCCGGTAGGTACAATGAGCAGTTCTTC.

Note on this clone: Compared with germline, one end of the junction differs, possibly owing to a read error. The rearrangement links TRBV27 to TRBJ2-7, with D unclear. The CDR3 has 15 amino acids. Germline V gene data show CDR1 as MNHEY and CDR2 as SMNVEV (reference sequence). CDR3: CASSISRGSWNEQYF. CDR3 sequence (DNA): TGTGCCAGCAGTATATCTCGCGGAAGTTGGAACGAGCAGTACTTC.

The J gene is TRBJ1-5, the V gene TRBV5-4; D perhaps matches TRBD1 (6 bases). Germline V lookup: CDR1 SGHNT, CDR2 YYREEE (reference sequence). Trimming stripped 2 bases from V and 6 bases from J, with 15 bases between. The length of the CDR3 is 15 residues. This CDR3 is CASSFGGGAGQPQHF. The CDR3 DNA reads TGTGCCAGCAGCTTTGGTGGGGGCGCAGGTCAGCCCCAGCATTTT.

The chain links TRBV30 to TRBJ2-5, with no clear D. Trimming took 3 bases from V and 5 from J, leaving 7 bases between them. The CDR3 contains 11 residues. CDR1 GTSNPN and CDR2 SVGIG come from the germline V gene (reference sequence). This chain's CDR3 is CAWRPRETQYF. DNA of the CDR3: TGTGCCTGGAGGCCGAGGGAGACCCAGTACTTC.